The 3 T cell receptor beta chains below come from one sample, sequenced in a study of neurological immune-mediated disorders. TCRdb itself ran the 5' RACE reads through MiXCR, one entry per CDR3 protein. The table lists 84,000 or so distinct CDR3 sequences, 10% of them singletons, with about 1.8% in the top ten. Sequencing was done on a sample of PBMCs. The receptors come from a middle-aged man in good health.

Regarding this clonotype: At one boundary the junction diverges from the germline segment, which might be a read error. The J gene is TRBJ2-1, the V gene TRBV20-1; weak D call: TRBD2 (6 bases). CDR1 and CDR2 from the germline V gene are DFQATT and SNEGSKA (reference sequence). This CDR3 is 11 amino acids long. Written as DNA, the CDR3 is TGTCGTGCCAATCGGGGAGGTGAGCAGTTCTTC. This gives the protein CRANRGGEQFF.

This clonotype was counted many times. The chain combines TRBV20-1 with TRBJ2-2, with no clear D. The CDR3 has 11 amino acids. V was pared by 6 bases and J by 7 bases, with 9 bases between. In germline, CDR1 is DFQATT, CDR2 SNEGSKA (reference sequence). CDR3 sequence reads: CSAPLLGELFF. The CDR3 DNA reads TGCAGTGCCCCTCTCCTCGGGGAGCTGTTTTTT.

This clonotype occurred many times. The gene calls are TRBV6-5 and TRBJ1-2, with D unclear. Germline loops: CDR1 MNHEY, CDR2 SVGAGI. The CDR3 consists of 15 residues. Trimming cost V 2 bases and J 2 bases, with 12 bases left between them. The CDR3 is CASSYIQGRNYGYTF. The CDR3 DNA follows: TGTGCCAGCAGTTACATCCAAGGAAGAAACTATGGCTACACCTTC.